These 3 T cell receptor beta chains were all obtained from the same sample, sequenced in a study of T cell changes during pregnancy in multiple sclerosis. Using immunoSEQ multiplex PCR, the repertoire was profiled, and TCRdb retains in-frame clones only, with some absent. Among about 71,000 clones, around nine tenths were seen once, and the ten largest hold roughly 5.2%. The material was CD8+ T cells from peripheral blood mononuclear cells, obtained before pregnancy. The receptors shown here come from a female donor with multiple sclerosis, enrolled in a pregnancy study.

The chain has TRBV13 and TRBJ1-1; 8 bases are shared with TRBD1. CDR1 PRHDT and CDR2 FYEKMQ come from the germline V gene (reference sequence). Germline trimming cut 4 bases from V and 1 base from J; bases unmatched to any gene: 5. The CDR3 length is 15 residues. The CDR3 DNA follows: TGTGCCAGCAGCTCCGTAGGGACAGGGAACACTGAAGCTTTCTTT. It is translated as CASSSVGTGNTEAFF.

This chain connects TRBV9 to TRBJ2-2; tentatively, D is TRBD1 (8 bases). The CDR3 covers 16 residues. Germline V gives CDR1 SGDLS, CDR2 YYNGEE. V was cut by 4 bases and J by 4 bases, with 17 bases left in between. This CDR3 reads CASSNPTGGGTGELFF. CDR3 in DNA: TGTGCCAGCAGCAACCCTACAGGGGGGGGCACCGGGGAGCTGTTTTTT.

The V call is TRBV5-1, the J call TRBJ1-1, with D possibly TRBD1 on 6 matching bases. V was shortened by 2 bases and J by 11 bases, with 10 bases between the two germline ends. CDR1 SGHRS and CDR2 YFSETQ come from the germline V gene. CDR3 length equals 11 residues. The CDR3 region has the DNA TGCGCCAGCAGCTTAGGGGGAGAGGCTTTCTTT. Its translation: CASSLGGEAFF.